The 8 T cell receptor beta chains below come from one sample, sequenced in a study of cytomegalovirus exposure and HLA in healthy donors. It was with 60 Vbeta and 13 Jbeta primers that the PCR ran. TCRdb's copy holds only in-frame clones and misses some; the assay was immunoSEQ multiplex PCR. Of about 86,000 clones in the sample, 78% are singletons; the top ten hold around 2.5%. Sequenced input: PBMCs. The receptors derive from a male donor in good health and CMV-seropositive.

This chain joins TRBV2 and TRBJ2-1; D not resolved. From germline, CDR1 is SNHLY and CDR2 FYNNEI. The V end was cut by 7 bases, the J end by 8 bases, with 9 bases between. This CDR3 comprises 11 residues. DNA of the CDR3: TGTGCCAGCAAATCGCGCGATGAGCAGTTCTTC. Translated, it gives CASKSRDEQFF.

This chain links TRBV2 with TRBJ1-1; the match to TRBD1 covers 8 bases. The V segment lost 5 bases and the J segment 1 base; nucleotides outside the gene matches: 3. The CDR3 has 14 residues. CDR1 SNHLY and CDR2 FYNNEI come from the germline V gene. In nucleotides, the CDR3 is TGTGCCAGCAGTAGGACAGGGCAGAACACTGAAGCTTTCTTT. Amino acids: CASSRTGQNTEAFF.

The chain joins TRBV10-3 to TRBJ2-2, with 16 bases matching TRBD2. The CDR3 length is 16 residues. J lost 4 bases, V lost 8 bases, and 4 bases had no gene match. The V gene's germline CDR1 is ENHRY and CDR2 SYGVKD. This CDR3 is CAIGGTSGRGTGELFF. CDR3 sequence (DNA): TGTGCCATCGGGGGGACTAGCGGGAGGGGCACCGGGGAGCTGTTTTTT.

V gene TRBV6-6 combines with J gene TRBJ1-5, with D possibly TRBD1 on 5 matching bases. The germline V gene has CDR1 MNHNY and CDR2 SVGAGI (reference sequence). The V and J ends lost 6 bases and 2 bases respectively, with 14 bases between them. The CDR3 length is 15 residues. The CDR3 DNA is TGTGCCAGCAGCCCCTGGGGGGGTGGCAATCAGCCCCAGCATTTT. Protein: CASSPWGGGNQPQHF.

The chain employs TRBV5-1 and TRBJ1-1, with D possibly matching TRBD1 (5 bases). V was shortened by 8 bases and J by 0 bases, with 11 bases between the two germline ends. This CDR3 has 13 residues. CDR1 and CDR2 from the germline V gene are SGHRS and YFSETQ. The CDR3 sequence: CASTLTVNTEAFF. DNA for the CDR3: TGCGCCAGTACCCTGACAGTGAACACTGAAGCTTTCTTT.

The V gene is TRBV7-3, the J gene TRBJ1-1; weak D call: TRBD1 (5 bases). There are 14 residues in the CDR3. Trimming took 5 bases from V and 3 from J, leaving 13 bases between them. Germline CDR1 is SGHTA and CDR2 is FQGTGA. CDR3 bases: TGTGCCAGCAGCCCGAGACAGAAGGACACTGAAGCTTTCTTT. Translated, it gives CASSPRQKDTEAFF.

This clone was seen a few times. The chain carries TRBV7-3 and TRBJ2-2, with TRBD2 matching over 11 bases. Trimming at V came to 2 bases and at J to 4 bases, leaving 3 bases not matched to a gene. The germline gives CDR1 SGHTA, CDR2 FQGTGA. This CDR3 comprises 16 residues. The CDR3 protein is CASSLVTSGSTGELFF. The CDR3 DNA sequence: TGTGCCAGCAGCTTAGTTACTAGCGGGAGCACCGGGGAGCTGTTTTTT.

The chain uses TRBV19 and TRBJ1-5; D call uncertain. Between the trimmed V and J ends, which lost 5 bases and 7 bases, there was a span of 3 bases. Germline V gene lookup returns CDR1 LNHDA and CDR2 SQIVND (reference sequence). The CDR3 has 10 amino acids. The CDR3 loop reads CASSRQPQHF. As DNA, the CDR3 is TGTGCCAGTAGTCGGCAGCCCCAGCATTTT. Combining the CDR3 with reference TRBV19 and TRBJ1-5 gives the whole variable domain DGGITQSPKYLFRKEGQNVTLSCEQNLNHDAMYWYRQDPGQGLRLIYYSQIVNDFQKGDIAEGYSVSREKKESFPLTVTSAQKNPTAFYLCASSRQPQHFGDGTRLSIL.